The T cell receptor (beta chain) under discussion was sequenced for a study of blood T cells in healthy people across ages. Study outcomes and limitations: It was held that diversity estimates obtained from one million T cells represented underestimates.

Germline V lookup: CDR1 DFQATT, CDR2 SNEGSKA (reference sequence). This CDR3 region has 14 residues. V lost 0 bases, J lost 4 bases, and 5 bases stayed unmatched. On this clonotype itself: Its cognate antigen is unknown.

Using a J-beta primer mix together with a sample-barcoded 5' primer, a second PCR was run for about 7 to 12 cycles. A tag from a template-switch adaptor with 12 random nucleotides marked each cDNA molecule. One entry per CDR3 protein results from TCRdb running MiXCR on the 5' RACE reads. This table holds around 1.5 million distinct CDR3 sequences, approximately 59% found once. The sample was blood. The chain combines TRBV20-1 with TRBJ1-2; the match to TRBD1 covers 7 bases. The receptor was isolated from a man between 18 and 35 years old in good health. Written as DNA, the CDR3 is TGCAGTGCTAGAGAAGGACAGGACCCCTATGGCTACACCTTC. Amino acids: CSAREGQDPYGYTF.